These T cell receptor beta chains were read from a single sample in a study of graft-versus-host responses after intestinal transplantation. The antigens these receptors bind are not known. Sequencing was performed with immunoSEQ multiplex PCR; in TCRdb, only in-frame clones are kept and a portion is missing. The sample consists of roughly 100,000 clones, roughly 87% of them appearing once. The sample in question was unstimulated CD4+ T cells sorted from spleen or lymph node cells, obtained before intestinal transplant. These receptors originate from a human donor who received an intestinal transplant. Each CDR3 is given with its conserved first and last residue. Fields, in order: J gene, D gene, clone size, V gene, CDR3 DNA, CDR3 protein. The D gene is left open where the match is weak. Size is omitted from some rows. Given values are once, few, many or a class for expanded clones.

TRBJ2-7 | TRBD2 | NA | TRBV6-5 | TGTGCCAGCAAATACAGCGGGAGGTGGGACGAGCAGTACTTC | CASKYSGRWDEQYF
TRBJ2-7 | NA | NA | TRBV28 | TGTGCCAGCAGTACTTGGGCTTTCTCCTACGAGCAGTACTTT | CASSTWAFSYEQYF
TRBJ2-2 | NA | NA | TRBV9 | TGTGCCAGCAGCGGGAAGGGGCAGGGTCTGAACACCGGGGAGCTGTTTTTT | CASSGKGQGLNTGELFF
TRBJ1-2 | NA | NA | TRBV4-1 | TGCGCCAGCAGCCAAGATGGACCGGGGGGTGGGAACTATGGCTACACCTTC | CASSQDGPGGGNYGYTF
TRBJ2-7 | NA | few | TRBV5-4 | TGTGCCAGCAGCTTAGAGGCGGGAATCTACGAGCAGTACTTC | CASSLEAGIYEQYF
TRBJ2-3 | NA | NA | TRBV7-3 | TGTGCCAGCAGCTCATCACCTACTAGCACAGATACGCAGTATTTT | CASSSSPTSTDTQYF
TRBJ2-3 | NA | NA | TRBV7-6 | TGTGCCAGCAGCTTCCGGACCTCCTCTAGCACAGATACGCAGTATTTT | CASSFRTSSSTDTQYF
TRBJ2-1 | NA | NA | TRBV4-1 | TGCGCCAGCAGCCAAGAGGCCGGGTCGGGGCAGTTCTTC | CASSQEAGSGQFF
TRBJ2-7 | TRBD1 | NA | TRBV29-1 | TGCAGCGTTGGGACAGGGGGCTACGAGCAGTACTTC | CSVGTGGYEQYF
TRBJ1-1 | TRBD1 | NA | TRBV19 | TGTGCCAGTACCCACTTAAGCCCTACAGGGGGTGAGGACACTGAAGCTTTCTTT | CASTHLSPTGGEDTEAFF
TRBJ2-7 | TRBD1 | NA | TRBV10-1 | TGCGCCAGCAGTACCGGGACAGGGCCCCCCTACGAGCAGTACTTC | CASSTGTGPPYEQYF
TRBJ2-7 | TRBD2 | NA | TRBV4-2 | TGTGCCAGCAGCCAGCCTAGCGGGGGCGAGCAGTACTTC | CASSQPSGGEQYF
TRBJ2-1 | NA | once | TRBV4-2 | TGTGCCAGCAGCCAAGATGAGGGGTCCCCCGGCGATGAGCAGTTCTTC | CASSQDEGSPGDEQFF
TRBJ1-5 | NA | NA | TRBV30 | TGTGCCTGGAGTGTAGGCGGCCCAGGGAATCAGCCCCAGCATTTT | CAWSVGGPGNQPQHF
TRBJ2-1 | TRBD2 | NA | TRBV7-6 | TGTGCCAGCAGCAAATCGGGACTAGTTTACAATGAGCAGTTCTTC | CASSKSGLVYNEQFF
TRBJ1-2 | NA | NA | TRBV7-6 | TGTGCCAGCAGCCTCGGGGGCATCAACTATGGCTACACCTTC | CASSLGGINYGYTF
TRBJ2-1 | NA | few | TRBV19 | TGTGCCAGTAGTCAACATAGCTCCTACAATGAGCAGTTCTTC | CASSQHSSYNEQFF
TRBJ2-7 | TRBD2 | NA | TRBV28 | TGTGCCAGCAGTTCGCTCCCTTGGACTAGCGGGAGGTTCTACGAGCAGTACTTC | CASSSLPWTSGRFYEQYF
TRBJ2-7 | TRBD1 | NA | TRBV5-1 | TGCGCCAGCAGCTCGTCGACAGGGAAAGGCGAGCAGTACTTC | CASSSSTGKGEQYF
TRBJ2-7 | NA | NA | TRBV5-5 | TGTGCCAGCAGCTCCTTTCAACTCTCCTACGAGCAGTACTTC | CASSSFQLSYEQYF
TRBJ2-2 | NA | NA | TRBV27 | TGTGCCAGCAGTCCGGAGGGCCGGGAGCTGTTTTTT | CASSPEGRELFF
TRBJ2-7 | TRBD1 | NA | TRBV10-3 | TGTGCCATCAGTGGAAATGACAGGGATATTTCCGGTGGGCAGTACTTC | CAISGNDRDISGGQYF
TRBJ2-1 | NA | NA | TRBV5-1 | TGCGCCAGCAGCTTCTCTGCGACTGCAAGGGCGGGTGAGCAGTTCTTC | CASSFSATARAGEQFF
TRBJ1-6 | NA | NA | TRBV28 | TGTGCCAGCAGTTTGTGGAGGGGAAACTCCTATAATTCACCCCTCCACTTT | CASSLWRGNSYNSPLHF
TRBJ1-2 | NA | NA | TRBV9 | TGTGCCAGCAGCGTAGGGACAAACTATGGCTACACCTTC | CASSVGTNYGYTF
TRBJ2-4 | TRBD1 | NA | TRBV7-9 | TGTGCCAGCAGCAAAGGGGGCAGTCTCAAAAACATTCAGTACTTC | CASSKGGSLKNIQYF
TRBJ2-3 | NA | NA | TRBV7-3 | TGTGCCAGCAGCTTAAGAGGGGGTAAAGATACGCAGTATTTT | CASSLRGGKDTQYF
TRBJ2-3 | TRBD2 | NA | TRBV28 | TGTGCCAGCAGACAACCCCTCGGGCTAGCGGGGGGGCCCGGCACAGATACGCAGTATTTT | CASRQPLGLAGGPGTDTQYF
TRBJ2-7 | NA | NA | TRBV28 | TGTGCCAGCAGTACTTGGGCTTTCTCCTACGAGCAGTACTTC | CASSTWAFSYEQYF
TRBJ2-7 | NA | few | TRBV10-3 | TGTGCCATCAGTGGGGGGTCCTACGAGCAGTACTTC | CAISGGSYEQYF
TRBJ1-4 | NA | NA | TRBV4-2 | TGTGCCAGCAGCCAAGAACAGGGTGCGGAAAAACTGTTTTTT | CASSQEQGAEKLFF
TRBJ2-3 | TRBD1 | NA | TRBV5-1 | TGCGCCAGCAGGAGACAGGGGGCTGTAGATACGCAGTATTTT | CASRRQGAVDTQYF
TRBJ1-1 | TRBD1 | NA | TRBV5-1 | TGCGCCAGCAGCCCAGACAGGGGGACTGAAGCTTTCTTT | CASSPDRGTEAFF
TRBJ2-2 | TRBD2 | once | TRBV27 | TGTGCCAGCAGTGGGGGCCCGGGGACTAGATACACCGGGGAGCTGTTTTTT | CASSGGPGTRYTGELFF
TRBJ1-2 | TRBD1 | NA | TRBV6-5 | TGTGCCAGCAGTTCGACAGGGAACTATGGCTACACCTTC | CASSSTGNYGYTF
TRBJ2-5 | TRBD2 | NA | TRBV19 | TGTGCCAGTATCAGGGCTAGCGGGAGACAAGAGACCCAGTACTTC | CASIRASGRQETQYF
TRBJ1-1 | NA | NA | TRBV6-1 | TGTGCCAGCAGTGAGGTTCAGGGATACAACACTGAAGCTTTCTTT | CASSEVQGYNTEAFF
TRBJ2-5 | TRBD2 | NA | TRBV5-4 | TGTGCCCGCAGCTTGGGGGGGGGAGGGGAGACCCAGTACTTC | CARSLGGGGETQYF
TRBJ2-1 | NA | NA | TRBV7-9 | TGTGCCAGCAGGGACCCGTCGGGAATCCCCCACAATGAGCAGTTCTTC | CASRDPSGIPHNEQFF